A single T cell receptor beta chain is shown here with its context. Its specificity is not known. RNA totalling about 0.5 to 1 ug underwent reverse transcription with random hexamers. Multiplex immunoSEQ PCR targeted 54 Vbeta and 13 Jbeta TCR beta segments. MiXCR was run by TCRdb on the immunoSEQ multiplex PCR reads, yielding one entry per CDR3 protein. The sample carries 80,000 to 90,000 distinct CDR3 sequences, 90% to 95% recorded once. This record belongs to a study of CD8 T cells in Susac syndrome. Study-wide results and limits: The relatively small number of individuals in the TCR sequencing and HLA analysis was acknowledged by the study.

Controls were drawn from healthy donors and were matched for age and sex. This TCR came from a human donor in good health. The sequenced sample was CD8+ T cells from PBMCs.

DNA for the CDR3: TGCGCCAGCTCGTCTAAGGACAGCAATTCCTACGAGCAGTACTTC. Amino acids: CASSSKDSNSYEQYF. The chain has TRBV4-1 and TRBJ2-7; D is perhaps TRBD1 (6 bases). The CDR3 totals 15 residues. The germline V gene has CDR1 MGHRA and CDR2 YSYEKL. Trimming cost V 8 bases and J 1 base, with 18 bases left between them.